A single sample gave rise to the 3 T cell receptor beta chains below, sequenced in a study of identical twins. TCRdb independently ran MiXCR on the 5' RACE reads; one entry per CDR3 protein. The sample consists of 400,000 to 500,000 distinct CDR3 sequences, around an eighth of them appearing once. The same specimen was also included in a second study, on yellow fever vaccine responses in identical twins.

Sample: CD4+ T cells sorted from blood. The receptors come from a woman aged 18-29 years in good health.

This clonotype was detected a few times. The CDR3 bases are TGTGCCAGCAGCTCGGGACTTCACACCGGGGAGCTGTTTTTT. The encoded protein is CASSSGLHTGELFF. The chain has TRBV4-2 and TRBJ2-2; weak D call: TRBD2 (6 bases). Germline V CDR1 and CDR2: LGHNA, YNFKEQ. Trimming left V 5 bases short and J 3 bases short, with 10 bases between. The CDR3 runs 14 residues.

The V and J genes are TRBV6-1 and TRBJ2-2; 8 bases match TRBD1. J gave up 5 bases and V 7 bases, and 12 bases lay outside the gene matches. In germline, CDR1 is MNHNS, CDR2 SASEGT. The CDR3 spans 16 residues. For the CDR3, the DNA is TGTGCCAGCACCCGACAGGGGCAAGTCGGTACCGGGGAGCTGTTTTTT. Translating it yields CASTRQGQVGTGELFF.

Worth noting for this clonotype: A much more abundant neighbour one base away suggests this may be a read error. V usage is TRBV20-1 and J usage is TRBJ2-1; the match to TRBD1 covers 8 bases. The CDR3 has 15 amino acids. Germline V gene data show CDR1 as DFQATT and CDR2 as SNEGSKA (reference sequence). CDR3 nucleotides: TGCTGTGCTAGGGTAGGGCAGGGGGCCGAGAATGAGCAGTTCTTC. Translating gives CCARVGQGAENEQFF.